The clone carrying this T cell receptor (beta chain) was recorded only once. Its target is not known. TCRdb re-analysed the reads in MiXCR, keeping a single row per CDR3 protein. The sample holds over 250,000 distinct CDR3 sequences, less than 25% seen once. The data were taken from a study of T cell repertoires in cytomegalovirus infection. Background on the study: Recently identified HLA-C-restricted CMV epitopes were among the peptides used. Matching HLA type, along with CMV infection, was indicated by public TCR beta signatures. Whole-study findings and limits: What dominated the ex vivo response were HLA-C-restricted CMV-specific TCR beta clonotypes. Cumulative frequency of public TCR beta families picked out carriers of CMV plus the relevant HLA.

CDR1 and CDR2 from the germline V gene are DFQATT and SNEGSKA (reference sequence). The CDR3 is 13 residues long. V was pared by 0 bases and J by 7 bases, with 12 bases between. The chain couples TRBV20-1 to TRBJ1-1; D remains unclear. The receptor's source is a human donor in good health (CMV status not recorded). Some clones in this sample may be carry-over from other donors' samples. The starting material was cultured PBMCs, obtained from culture after CMV antigen stimulation. Here the CDR3 reads CSARDRGEGEAFF. The CDR3 nucleotides read TGCAGTGCTAGAGATCGCGGGGAAGGTGAAGCTTTCTTT.